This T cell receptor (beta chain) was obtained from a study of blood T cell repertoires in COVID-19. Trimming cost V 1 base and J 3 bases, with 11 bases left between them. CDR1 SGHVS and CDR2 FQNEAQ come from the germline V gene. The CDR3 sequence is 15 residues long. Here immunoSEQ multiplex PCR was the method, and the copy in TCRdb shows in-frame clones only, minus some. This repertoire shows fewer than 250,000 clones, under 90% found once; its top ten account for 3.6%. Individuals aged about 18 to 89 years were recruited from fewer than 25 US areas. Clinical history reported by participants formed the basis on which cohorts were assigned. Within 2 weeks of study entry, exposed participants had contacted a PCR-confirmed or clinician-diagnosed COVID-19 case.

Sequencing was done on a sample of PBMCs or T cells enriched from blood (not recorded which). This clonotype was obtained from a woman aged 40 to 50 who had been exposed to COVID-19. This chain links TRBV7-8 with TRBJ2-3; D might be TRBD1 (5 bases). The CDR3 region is CASSLVQAETDTQYF. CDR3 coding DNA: TGTGCCAGCAGCTTAGTACAGGCTGAGACAGATACGCAGTATTTT.